Listed here is a single T cell receptor (beta chain). Its antigen remains unknown. This entry belongs to a study of response to subunit inactivated influenza vaccine. TCRdb re-called the RT-PCR reads with MiXCR, one entry per CDR3 protein. The data hold hundreds of thousands of distinct CDR3 sequences, with approximately 15% observed a single time. Study-wide findings and caveats: New T cells are recruited in small numbers by each seasonal influenza vaccination, according to the authors' suggestion.

The CDR3 totals 17 residues. CDR1 KGHDR and CDR2 SFDVKD come from the germline V gene. V shed 3 bases, J shed 0 bases, and the junction held 7 bases outside the gene matches. This clonotype was obtained from a man between 45 and 60 years old who received an inactivated influenza vaccine. Sample: PBMCs from blood, taken roughly 12 days after vaccination. The chain has TRBV24-1 and TRBJ2-5; 9 bases are shared with TRBD1. The CDR3 here is CATSDETGTGYQETQYF. The CDR3 coding sequence is TGTGCCACCAGTGATGAAACCGGGACAGGGTACCAAGAGACCCAGTACTTC.